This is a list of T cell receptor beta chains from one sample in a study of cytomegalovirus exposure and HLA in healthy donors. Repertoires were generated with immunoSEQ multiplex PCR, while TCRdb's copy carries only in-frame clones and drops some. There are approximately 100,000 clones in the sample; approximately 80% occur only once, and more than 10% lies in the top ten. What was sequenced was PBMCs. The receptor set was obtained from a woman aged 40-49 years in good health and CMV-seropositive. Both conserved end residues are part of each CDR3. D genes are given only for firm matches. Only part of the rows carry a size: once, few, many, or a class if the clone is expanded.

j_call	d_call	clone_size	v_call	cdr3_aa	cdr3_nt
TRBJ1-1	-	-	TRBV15	CATSRDRGRGMNTEAFF	TGTGCCACCAGCAGAGATCGGGGTAGGGGGATGAACACTGAAGCTTTCTTT
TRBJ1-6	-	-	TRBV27	CASSLGAFYNSPLHF	TGTGCCAGCAGTTTGGGGGCTTTCTATAATTCACCCCTCCACTTT
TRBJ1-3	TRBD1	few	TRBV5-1	CASSPSETGGNTIYF	TGCGCCAGCAGCCCTTCGGAGACAGGGGGAAACACCATATATTTT
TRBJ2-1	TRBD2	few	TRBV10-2	CASSMGGEYNEQFF	TGCGCCAGCAGCATGGGGGGGGAGTACAATGAGCAGTTCTTC
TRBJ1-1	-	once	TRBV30	CAWSETRVGAFF	TGTGCCTGGAGTGAAACGAGGGTAGGGGCTTTCTTT
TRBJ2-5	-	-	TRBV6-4	CASEGTQYF	TGTGCCAGCGAGGGGACCCAGTACTTC
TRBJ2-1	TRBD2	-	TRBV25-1	CASSTGTSGGGNEQFF	TGTGCCAGCAGCACCGGGACTAGCGGGGGGGGGAATGAGCAGTTCTTC
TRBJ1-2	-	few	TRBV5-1	CASSLGQNPVYTF	TGCGCCAGCAGCTTGGGACAGAACCCGGTCTACACCTTC
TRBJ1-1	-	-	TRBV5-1	CASTSTSGKKTEAFF	TGCGCCAGCACCTCAACTAGCGGAAAGAAGACTGAAGCTTTCTTT
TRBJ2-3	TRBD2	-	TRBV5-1	CASSTYLAGGRSDTQYF	TGCGCCAGCAGCACTTATCTAGCGGGGGGGAGGTCAGATACGCAGTATTTT
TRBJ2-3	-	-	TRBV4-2	CASSQDRGINMDTQYF	TGTGCCAGCAGCCAAGATCGGGGAATAAATATGGATACGCAGTATTTT
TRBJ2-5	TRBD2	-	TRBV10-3	CAISESRGSGGPETQYF	TGTGCCATCAGTGAGTCCCGGGGTAGCGGGGGGCCTGAGACCCAGTACTTC
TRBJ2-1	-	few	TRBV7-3	CASSPTPAADEQFF	TGTGCCAGCAGCCCCACCCCCGCGGCCGATGAGCAGTTCTTC
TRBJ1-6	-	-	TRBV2	CASSGSAGLGNSPLHF	TGTGCCAGCAGCGGCTCCGCGGGTCTGGGTAATTCACCCCTCCACTTT
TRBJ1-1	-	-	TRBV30	CAWTRDSRAFF	TGTGCCTGGACCCGCGACAGTAGGGCTTTCTTT
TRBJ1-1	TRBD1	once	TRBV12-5	CASGWTGNTEAFF	TGTGCTAGTGGGTGGACAGGGAACACTGAAGCTTTCTTT
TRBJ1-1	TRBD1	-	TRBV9	CASNASGQGARAFF	TGTGCCAGCAACGCCTCGGGACAGGGGGCACGAGCTTTCTTT
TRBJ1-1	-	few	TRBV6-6	CASSLRETEAFF	TGTGCCAGCAGTCTGCGGGAAACTGAAGCTTTCTTT
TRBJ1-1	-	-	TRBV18	CASSPGGRNTEAFF	TGTGCCAGCTCACCAGGGGGCAGGAACACTGAAGCTTTCTTT
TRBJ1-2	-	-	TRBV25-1	CASSALASGGYTF	TGTGCCAGCAGTGCCTTGGCGTCCGGGGGCTACACCTTC
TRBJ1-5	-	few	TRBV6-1	CASSVSFFNQPQHF	TGTGCCAGCAGTGTCTCGTTCTTCAATCAGCCCCAGCATTTT
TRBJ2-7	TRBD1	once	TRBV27	CASSFWDRGKQYF	TGTGCCAGCAGTTTTTGGGACAGGGGCAAGCAGTACTTC
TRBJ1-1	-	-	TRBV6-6	CASTHRGGLTEAFF	TGTGCCAGCACCCACAGAGGGGGTTTGACTGAAGCTTTCTTT
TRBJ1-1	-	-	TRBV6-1	CASGEWYTEAFF	TGTGCCAGCGGAGAGTGGTACACTGAAGCTTTCTTT
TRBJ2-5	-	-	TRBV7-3	CASSFRGRETQYF	TGTGCCAGCAGCTTCAGGGGTCGAGAGACCCAGTACTTC
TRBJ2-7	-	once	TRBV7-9	CASSLSQQGDGEQYF	TGTGCCAGCAGCTTAAGCCAACAAGGGGATGGCGAGCAGTACTTC
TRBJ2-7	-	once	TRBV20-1	CSARPYEQYF	TGCAGTGCTAGACCCTACGAGCAGTACTTC
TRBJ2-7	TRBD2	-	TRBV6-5	CASSSTSTSDPYEQYF	TGTGCCAGCAGTTCTACCTCGACTAGCGATCCCTACGAGCAGTACTTC
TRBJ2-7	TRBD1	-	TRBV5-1	CASTFPGQGTYEQYF	TGCGCCAGCACCTTTCCCGGACAGGGGACCTACGAGCAGTACTTC
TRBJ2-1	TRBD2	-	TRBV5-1	CASSDLSGGFYNEQFF	TGCGCCAGCAGCGACCTTAGCGGGGGTTTCTACAATGAGCAGTTCTTC
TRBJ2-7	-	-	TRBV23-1	CASSPGAGASSYEQYF	TGCGCCAGCAGTCCGGGCGCGGGGGCGAGCTCCTACGAGCAGTACTTC
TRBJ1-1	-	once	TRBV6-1	CASSEAGRITEAFF	TGTGCCAGCAGTGAGGCAGGGAGGATCACTGAAGCTTTCTTT
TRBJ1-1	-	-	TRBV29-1	CSVFRGGDTEAFF	TGCAGCGTCTTCCGGGGGGGGGATACTGAAGCTTTCTTT
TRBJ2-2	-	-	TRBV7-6	CASSLMVRVDTGELFF	TGTGCCAGCAGCCTAATGGTCAGGGTGGACACCGGGGAGCTGTTTTTT
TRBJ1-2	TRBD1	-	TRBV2	CASRDRGQLNYGYTF	TGTGCCAGCAGAGACAGGGGGCAGTTGAACTATGGCTACACCTTC
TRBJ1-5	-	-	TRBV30	CAWRQGRSQPQHF	TGTGCCTGGAGACAGGGTAGGTCTCAGCCCCAGCATTTT
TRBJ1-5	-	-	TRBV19	CASSEQGDQPQHF	TGTGCCAGTAGCGAACAGGGAGATCAGCCCCAGCATTTT
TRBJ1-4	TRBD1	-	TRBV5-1	CASSPDREAATNEKLFF	TGCGCCAGCAGCCCGGACAGGGAGGCCGCAACTAATGAAAAACTGTTTTTT
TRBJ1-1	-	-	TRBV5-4	CASSWSTGYYTEAFF	TGTGCCAGCAGCTGGAGTACAGGGTATTACACTGAAGCTTTCTTT
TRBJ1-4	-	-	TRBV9	CASSVAGERVGKLFF	TGTGCCAGCAGCGTAGCGGGAGAAAGGGTTGGAAAACTGTTTTTT
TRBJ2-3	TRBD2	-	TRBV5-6	CASSGAGGLTDTQYF	TGTGCCAGCAGCGGAGCGGGGGGACTCACAGATACGCAGTATTTT
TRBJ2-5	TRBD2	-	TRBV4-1	CASSQDRLAGGETQYF	TGCGCCAGCAGCCAAGATAGGCTAGCGGGGGGAGAGACCCAGTACTTC
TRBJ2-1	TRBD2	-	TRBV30	CAWSGLAGYSYNEQFF	TGTGCCTGGAGTGGGCTAGCGGGTTACTCCTACAATGAGCAGTTCTTC
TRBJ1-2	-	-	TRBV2	CASSDRFQVHGYTF	TGTGCCAGCAGTGACAGGTTTCAGGTTCATGGCTACACCTTC
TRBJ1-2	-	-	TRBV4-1	CASSPSLDIVYRYTF	TGCGCCAGCAGCCCGTCCCTGGACATAGTGTATAGGTACACCTTC
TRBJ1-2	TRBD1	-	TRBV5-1	CASSLDQGARGYTF	TGCGCCAGCAGCTTGGACCAGGGGGCCAGGGGCTACACCTTC
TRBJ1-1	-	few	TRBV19	CASRTILRNTEAFF	TGTGCCAGTCGAACTATCCTGCGGAACACTGAAGCTTTCTTT
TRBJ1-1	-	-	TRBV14	CASSQERIMNTEAFF	TGTGCCAGCAGCCAAGAGCGAATTATGAACACTGAAGCTTTCTTT
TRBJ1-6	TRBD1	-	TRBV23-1	CASSQIQIYGTGSNSPLHF	TGCGCCAGCAGTCAAATTCAAATATACGGGACAGGGTCTAATTCACCCCTCCACTTT
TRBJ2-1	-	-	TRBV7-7	CASSLGLNSGDEQFF	TGTGCCAGCAGCTTAGGGCTTAACAGCGGCGATGAGCAGTTCTTC
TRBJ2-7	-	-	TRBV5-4	CASSLVGQYSYEQYF	TGTGCCAGCAGCTTGGTGGGGCAGTATTCCTACGAGCAGTACTTC
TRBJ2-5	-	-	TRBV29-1	CSGGDIRETQYF	TGCAGCGGTGGGGACATCAGAGAGACCCAGTACTTC
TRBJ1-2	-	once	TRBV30	CAWIRDRTDDGYTF	TGTGCCTGGATCAGGGACCGGACAGACGATGGCTACACCTTC
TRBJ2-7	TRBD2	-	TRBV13	CASSLGTWGGEQYF	TGTGCCAGCAGCTTAGGAACATGGGGGGGCGAGCAGTACTTC
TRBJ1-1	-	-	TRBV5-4	CASRADQENTEAFF	TGTGCCAGCAGGGCCGATCAGGAAAACACTGAAGCTTTCTTT
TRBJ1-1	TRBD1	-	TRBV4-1	CASSSRTGTEAFF	TGCGCCAGCAGCTCCCGGACAGGGACTGAAGCTTTCTTT
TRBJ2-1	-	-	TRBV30	CAWSVGLGGNEQFF	TGTGCCTGGAGTGTAGGGCTAGGAGGGAATGAGCAGTTCTTC